The clone carrying this T cell receptor beta chain was found once. Its antigen is as yet unknown. Germline V gives CDR1 SGHTA, CDR2 FQGNSA. The CDR3 covers 16 residues. V dropped 1 base and J dropped 7 bases, with 16 bases sitting between them. The record originates from a study of T cells in narcolepsy. General observations from the study: In some patient and control memory CD4+ samples, autoreactive clones were absent.

The repertoire was sequenced with immunoSEQ multiplex PCR; TCRdb's copy has only in-frame clones and lacks some. The sample has tens of thousands of clones, roughly four fifths seen once. This sequence originates from a human donor in good health. The V call is TRBV7-2, the J call TRBJ2-2; D is possibly TRBD1 (6 bases). Material: memory (CD45RA-) CD4+ T cells from blood. The CDR3 here is CASSLDLGARGGELFF. The CDR3 region has the DNA TGTGCCAGCAGCTTAGATCTGGGGGCGCGTGGCGGGGAGCTGTTTTTT.